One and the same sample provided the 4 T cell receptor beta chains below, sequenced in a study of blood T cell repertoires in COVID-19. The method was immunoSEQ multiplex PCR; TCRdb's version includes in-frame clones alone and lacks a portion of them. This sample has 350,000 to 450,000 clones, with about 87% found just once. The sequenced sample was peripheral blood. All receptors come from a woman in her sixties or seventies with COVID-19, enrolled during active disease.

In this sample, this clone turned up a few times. Here the CDR3 DNA reads TGTGCCAGCGGTTCATGGGAGGCCTATGGCTACACCTTC. Translated, it gives CASGSWEAYGYTF. This sequence joins TRBV5-6 and TRBJ1-2; D not resolved. In germline, CDR1 is SGHDT, CDR2 YYEEEE. CDR3 size: 13 residues. V lost 7 bases and J lost 4, with 14 bases in between.

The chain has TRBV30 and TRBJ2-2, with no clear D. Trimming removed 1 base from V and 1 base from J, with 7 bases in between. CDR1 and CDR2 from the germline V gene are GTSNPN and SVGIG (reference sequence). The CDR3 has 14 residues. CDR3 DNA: TGTGCCTGGAGTGGTGGAGTGAACACCGGGGAGCTGTTTTTT. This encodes CAWSGGVNTGELFF.

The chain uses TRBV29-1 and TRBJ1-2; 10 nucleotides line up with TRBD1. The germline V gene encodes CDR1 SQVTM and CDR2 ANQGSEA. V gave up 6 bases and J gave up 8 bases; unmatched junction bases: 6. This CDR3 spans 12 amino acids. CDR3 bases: TGCAGCGTGAAAGGGACAGGGGAAGGCTACACCTTC. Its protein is CSVKGTGEGYTF.

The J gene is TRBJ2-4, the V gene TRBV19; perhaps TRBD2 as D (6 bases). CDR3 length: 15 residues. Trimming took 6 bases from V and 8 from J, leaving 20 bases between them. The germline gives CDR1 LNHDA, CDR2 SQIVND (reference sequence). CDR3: CASSPLAPGQDIQYF. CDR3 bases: TGTGCCAGTAGCCCACTAGCCCCAGGTCAGGACATTCAGTACTTC. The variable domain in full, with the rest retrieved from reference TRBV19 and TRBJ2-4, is DGGITQSPKYLFRKEGQNVTLSCEQNLNHDAMYWYRQDPGQGLRLIYYSQIVNDFQKGDIAEGYSVSREKKESFPLTVTSAQKNPTAFYLCASSPLAPGQDIQYFGAGTRLSVL.